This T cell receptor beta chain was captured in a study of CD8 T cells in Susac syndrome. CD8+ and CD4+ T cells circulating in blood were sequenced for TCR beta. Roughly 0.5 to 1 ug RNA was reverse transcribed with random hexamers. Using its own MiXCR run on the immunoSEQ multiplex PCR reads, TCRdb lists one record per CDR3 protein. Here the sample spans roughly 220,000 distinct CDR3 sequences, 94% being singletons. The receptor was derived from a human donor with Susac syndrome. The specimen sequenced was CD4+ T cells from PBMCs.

For the CDR3, the DNA is TGTGCCAGCAGCTCGAACCCGGACAGGGCGAACACCGGGGAGCTGTTTTTT. Its translation is CASSSNPDRANTGELFF. This chain joins TRBV7-2 and TRBJ2-2; 8 positions agree with TRBD1. CDR1 is SGHTA and CDR2 is FQGNSA in the germline V gene. The CDR3 sequence is 17 residues long. Germline trimming cut 4 bases from V and 0 bases from J; bases unmatched to any gene: 7.